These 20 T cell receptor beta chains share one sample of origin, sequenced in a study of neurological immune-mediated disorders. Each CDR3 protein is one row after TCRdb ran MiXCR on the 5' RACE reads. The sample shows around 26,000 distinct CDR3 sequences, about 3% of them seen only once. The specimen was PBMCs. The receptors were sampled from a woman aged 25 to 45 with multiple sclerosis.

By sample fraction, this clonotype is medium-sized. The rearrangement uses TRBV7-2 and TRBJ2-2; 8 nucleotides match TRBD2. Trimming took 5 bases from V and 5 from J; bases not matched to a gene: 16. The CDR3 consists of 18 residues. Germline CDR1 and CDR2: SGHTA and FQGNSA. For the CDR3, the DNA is TGTGCCAGCAGCCCCCGGGGGGGCGGGGGCGCGTTTACCGGGGAGCTGTTTTTT. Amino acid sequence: CASSPRGGGGAFTGELFF.

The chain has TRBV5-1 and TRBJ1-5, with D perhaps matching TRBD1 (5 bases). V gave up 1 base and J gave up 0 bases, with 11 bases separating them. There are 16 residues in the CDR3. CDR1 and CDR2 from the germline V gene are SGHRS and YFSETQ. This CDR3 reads CASSLIPGFSNQPQHF. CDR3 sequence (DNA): TGCGCCAGCAGCTTGATTCCAGGGTTTAGCAATCAGCCCCAGCATTTT.

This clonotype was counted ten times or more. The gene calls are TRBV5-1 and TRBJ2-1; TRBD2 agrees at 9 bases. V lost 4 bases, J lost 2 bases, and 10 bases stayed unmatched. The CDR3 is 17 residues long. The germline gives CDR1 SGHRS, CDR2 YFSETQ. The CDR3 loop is CASSPGGGGAAYNEQFF. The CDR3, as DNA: TGCGCCAGCAGCCCGGGGGGCGGGGGGGCCGCCTACAATGAGCAGTTCTTC.

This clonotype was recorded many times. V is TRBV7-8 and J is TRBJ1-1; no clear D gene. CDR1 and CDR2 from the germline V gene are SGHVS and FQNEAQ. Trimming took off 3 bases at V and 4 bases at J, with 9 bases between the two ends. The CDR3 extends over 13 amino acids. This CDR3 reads CASSLRRTTEAFF. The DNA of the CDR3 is TGTGCCAGCAGCTTGAGGCGGACCACTGAAGCTTTCTTT.

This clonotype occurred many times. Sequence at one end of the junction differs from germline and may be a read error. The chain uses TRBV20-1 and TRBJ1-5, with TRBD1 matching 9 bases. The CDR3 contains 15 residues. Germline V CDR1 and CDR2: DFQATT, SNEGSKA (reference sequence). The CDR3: CSAITGGISNQPQNF. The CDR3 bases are TGCAGTGCTATTACAGGGGGCATTAGCAATCAGCCCCAGAATTTT.

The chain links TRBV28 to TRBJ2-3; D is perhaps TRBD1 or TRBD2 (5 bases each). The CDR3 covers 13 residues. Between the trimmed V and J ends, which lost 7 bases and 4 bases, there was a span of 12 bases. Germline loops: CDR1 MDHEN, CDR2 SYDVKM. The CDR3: CASTEGSPDTQYF. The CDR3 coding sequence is TGTGCCAGCACTGAGGGGAGCCCAGATACGCAGTATTTT.

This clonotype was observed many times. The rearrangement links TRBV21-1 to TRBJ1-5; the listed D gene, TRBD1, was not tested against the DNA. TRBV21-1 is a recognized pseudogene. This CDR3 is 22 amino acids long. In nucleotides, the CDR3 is TGTGCCAGCAGCAAACGTCATGACAGAGGGTCTTGTTTTAAAGTAAGGGGTCAGCCCCAGCATTTT. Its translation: CASSKRHDRGSCFKVRGQPQHF.

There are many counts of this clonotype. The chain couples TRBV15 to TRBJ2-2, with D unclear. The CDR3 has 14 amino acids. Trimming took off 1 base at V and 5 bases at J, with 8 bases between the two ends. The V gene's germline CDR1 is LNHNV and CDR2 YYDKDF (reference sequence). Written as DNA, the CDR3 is TGTGCCACCAGCAGAGGACTCCCTACCGGGGAGCTGTTTTTT. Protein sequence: CATSRGLPTGELFF.

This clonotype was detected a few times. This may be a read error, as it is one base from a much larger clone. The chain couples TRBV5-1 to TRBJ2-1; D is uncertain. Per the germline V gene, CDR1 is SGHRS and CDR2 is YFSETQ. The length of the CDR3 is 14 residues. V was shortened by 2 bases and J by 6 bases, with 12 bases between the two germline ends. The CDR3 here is CASSFIKGANEQFF. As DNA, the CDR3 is TGCGCCAGCAGCTTCATAAAGGGTGCCAATGAGCAGTTCTTC.

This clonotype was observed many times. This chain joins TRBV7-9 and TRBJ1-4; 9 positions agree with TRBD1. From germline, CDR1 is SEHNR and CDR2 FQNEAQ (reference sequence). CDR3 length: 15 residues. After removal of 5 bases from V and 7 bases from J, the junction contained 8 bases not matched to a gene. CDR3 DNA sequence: TGTGCCAGCAGCCAAAGACAGGGGGGTATTGAAAAACTGTTTTTT. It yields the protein CASSQRQGGIEKLFF.

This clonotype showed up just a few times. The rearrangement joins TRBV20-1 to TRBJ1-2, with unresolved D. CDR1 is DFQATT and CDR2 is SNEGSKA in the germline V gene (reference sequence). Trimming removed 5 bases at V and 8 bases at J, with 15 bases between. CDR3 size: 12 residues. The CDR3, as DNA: TGCAGTGCTGGTGAAACTGCGGGCGGCTACACCTTC. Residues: CSAGETAGGYTF.

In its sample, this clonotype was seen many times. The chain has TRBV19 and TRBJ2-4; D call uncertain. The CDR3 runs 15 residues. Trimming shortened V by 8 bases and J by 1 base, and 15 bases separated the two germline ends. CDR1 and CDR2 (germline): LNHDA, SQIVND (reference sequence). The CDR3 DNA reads TGTGCCAGTTCTGACCTAAAAGGGGCCAAAAACATTCAGTACTTC. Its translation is CASSDLKGAKNIQYF.

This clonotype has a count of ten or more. CDR3 protein: CSAPASAPFGTQYF. CDR3 nucleotide sequence: TGCAGTGCTCCCGCGAGCGCCCCCTTTGGTACGCAGTATTTT. This chain uses TRBV20-1 with TRBJ2-3; D call uncertain. The CDR3 is made up of 14 amino acids. The germline CDR1 and CDR2 sequences are DFQATT and SNEGSKA (reference sequence). Trimming took 5 bases from V and 8 from J, leaving 20 bases between them.

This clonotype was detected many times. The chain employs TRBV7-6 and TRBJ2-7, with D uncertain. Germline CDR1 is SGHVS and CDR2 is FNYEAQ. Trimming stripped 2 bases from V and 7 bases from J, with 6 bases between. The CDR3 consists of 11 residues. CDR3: CASSLTSEQYF. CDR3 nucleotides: TGTGCCAGCAGCTTAACTTCGGAGCAGTACTTC. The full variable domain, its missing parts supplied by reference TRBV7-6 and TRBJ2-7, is GAGVSQSPRYKVTKRGQDVALRCDPISGHVSLYWYRQALGQGPEFLTYFNYEAQQDKSGLPNDRFSAERPEGSISTLTIQRTEQRDSAMYRCASSLTSEQYFGPGTRLTVT.

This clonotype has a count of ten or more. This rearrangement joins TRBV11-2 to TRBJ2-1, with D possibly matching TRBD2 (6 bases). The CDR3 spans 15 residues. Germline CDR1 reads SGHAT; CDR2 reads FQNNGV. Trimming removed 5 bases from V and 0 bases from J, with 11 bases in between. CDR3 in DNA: TGTGCCAGCAGCACGACCGGGGGCTCCTACAATGAGCAGTTCTTC. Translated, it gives CASSTTGGSYNEQFF.

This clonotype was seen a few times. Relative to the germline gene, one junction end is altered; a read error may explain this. The CDR3 loop reads CASSFQGEAPLNF. The CDR3 nucleotides are TGTGCCAGCAGCTTCCAGGGAGAGGCACCCCTCAACTTT. V is TRBV7-2 and J is TRBJ1-6; perhaps TRBD1 as D (5 bases). The germline gives CDR1 SGHTA, CDR2 FQGNSA. The CDR3 consists of 13 residues.

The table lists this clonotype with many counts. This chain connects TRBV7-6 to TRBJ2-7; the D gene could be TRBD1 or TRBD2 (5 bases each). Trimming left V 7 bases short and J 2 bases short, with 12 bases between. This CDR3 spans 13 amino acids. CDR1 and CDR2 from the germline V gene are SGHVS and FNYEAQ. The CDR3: CASTRGPTYEQYF. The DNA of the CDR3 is TGTGCCAGCACCCGGGGACCAACCTACGAGCAGTACTTC.

The CDR3 sequence is CSVEDGTLTGYEQYF. The CDR3 bases are TGCAGCGTTGAAGATGGGACGTTGACAGGGTACGAGCAGTACTTC. V and J are TRBV29-1 and TRBJ2-7; 7 bases are shared with TRBD1. Germline CDR1 reads SQVTM; CDR2 reads ANQGSEA. V lost 0 bases to trimming and J lost 4 bases; unmatched junction nucleotides: 9. The CDR3 sequence is 15 residues long.

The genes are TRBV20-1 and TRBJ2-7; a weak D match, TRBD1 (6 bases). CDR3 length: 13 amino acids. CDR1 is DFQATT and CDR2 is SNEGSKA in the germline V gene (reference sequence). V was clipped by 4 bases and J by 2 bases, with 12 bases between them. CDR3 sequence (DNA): TGCAGTGCTATAGGACAGCTAACCTACGAGCAGTACTTC. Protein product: CSAIGQLTYEQYF.

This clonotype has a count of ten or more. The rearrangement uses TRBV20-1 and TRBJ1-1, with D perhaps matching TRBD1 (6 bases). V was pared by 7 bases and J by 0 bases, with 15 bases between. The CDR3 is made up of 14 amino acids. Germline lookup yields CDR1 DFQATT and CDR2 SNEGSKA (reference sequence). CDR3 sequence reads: CSVDRSLMNTEAFF. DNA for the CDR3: TGCAGTGTCGACAGGTCCCTGATGAACACTGAAGCTTTCTTT.